The next 22 T cell receptor beta chains were all read from a single sample in a study of blood T cell repertoires in COVID-19. TCRdb keeps only in-frame clones here, not all; method: immunoSEQ multiplex PCR. This table has roughly 240,000 clones, about four fifths appearing once. Sequences were obtained from peripheral blood. The receptors were sampled from a woman aged 70-85 years with acute or convalescent COVID-19.

This clone showed up just a few times. The V call is TRBV4-3, the J call TRBJ1-2, with D perhaps TRBD1 (5 bases). CDR1 is LGHNA and CDR2 is YSLEER in the germline V gene. Trimming removed 0 bases at V and 10 bases at J, with 18 bases between. The CDR3 runs to 15 residues. The CDR3 reads CASSQDGGRVDDYTF. The CDR3, as DNA: TGCGCCAGCAGCCAAGACGGTGGCAGGGTGGATGACTACACCTTC.

This chain connects TRBV6-2 or TRBV6-3 to TRBJ2-7; D call uncertain. Germline CDR1 reads MNHEY; CDR2 reads SVGEGT. CDR3 length: 13 amino acids. Trimming pared 6 bases from V and 4 bases from J, leaving 13 bases between. DNA of the CDR3: TGTGCCAGCAGCCCCCTCTCTTTATACGAGCAGTACTTC. This encodes CASSPLSLYEQYF.

V is TRBV28 and J is TRBJ1-2; 7 bases match TRBD1. CDR1 and CDR2 (germline): MDHEN, SYDVKM. CDR3 size: 13 residues. V dropped 7 bases and J dropped 6; count of bases not matched to a gene: 8. CDR3 bases: TGTGCCAGCAAGAGGGGGCGCGTAGATGGCTACACCTTC. Translating gives CASKRGRVDGYTF.

The chain combines TRBV7-9 with TRBJ2-7; D is perhaps TRBD1 (6 bases). V lost 0 bases and J lost 5, with 14 bases in between. The germline V gene encodes CDR1 SEHNR and CDR2 FQNEAQ (reference sequence). The CDR3 is 15 residues long. This CDR3 reads CASSLAVRGGHEQYF. CDR3 coding DNA: TGTGCCAGCAGCTTAGCAGTCAGGGGTGGCCACGAGCAGTACTTC.

The chain has TRBV2 and TRBJ2-6; possibly TRBD1 for D (6 bases). The CDR3 sequence is 13 residues long. Trimming took off 4 bases at V and 15 bases at J, with 16 bases between the two ends. Germline CDR1 reads SNHLY; CDR2 reads FYNNEI. The CDR3 nucleotides read TGTGCCAGCAGTGGGACGGGACAAAGGGCCCTGACTTTC. Its protein is CASSGTGQRALTF.

The chain has TRBV7-2 and TRBJ2-1; 11 bases align to TRBD2. Germline V gives CDR1 SGHTA, CDR2 FQGNSA. The junction had 5 bases not matched to a gene; V was cut back by 3 bases and J by 7 bases. The CDR3 spans 15 residues. CDR3 residues: CASSFIAGGLNEQFF. The CDR3 nucleotides read TGTGCCAGCAGCTTTATAGCGGGGGGGCTAAATGAGCAGTTCTTC.

The chain combines TRBV19 with TRBJ1-6; 7 nucleotides align to TRBD1. The CDR3 has 17 residues. The V and J ends lost 4 bases and 5 bases, in that order; junction bases with no gene match: 11. Germline-derived CDR1 and CDR2 are LNHDA and SQIVND (reference sequence). The CDR3 coding sequence is TGTGCCAGTAGTACCCAAACCGGGACAGAGGATAATTCACCCCTCCACTTT. Translation gives CASSTQTGTEDNSPLHF.

The chain recombines TRBV5-4 with TRBJ2-7; TRBD2 might be the D (6 bases). The CDR3 extends over 13 amino acids. Germline CDR1 reads SGHNT; CDR2 reads YYREEE (reference sequence). Trimming took 4 bases from V and 6 from J, leaving 14 bases between them. The CDR3 coding sequence is TGTGCCAGCAGCCCTACGGGACTGGTCGAGCAGTACTTC. This sequence encodes CASSPTGLVEQYF.

V usage is TRBV27 and J usage is TRBJ1-1, with D possibly TRBD1 on 6 matching bases. Trimming shortened V by 8 bases and J by 1 base, and 11 bases separated the two germline ends. CDR3 length equals 13 residues. Germline CDR1 is MNHEY and CDR2 is SMNVEV (reference sequence). Here the CDR3 DNA reads TGTGCCAGCTCTCAAGGGGGGAACACTGAAGCTTTCTTT. Its protein product is CASSQGGNTEAFF.

The chain combines TRBV6-5 with TRBJ2-1; 7 bases align to TRBD1. This CDR3 is built from 16 residues. Germline CDR1 and CDR2: MNHEY and SVGAGI. V lost 0 bases and J lost 5; bases outside the gene matches: 7. CDR3 protein: CASSYSRGSPNNEQFF. Written as DNA, the CDR3 is TGTGCCAGCAGTTACTCCAGGGGGTCGCCCAACAATGAGCAGTTCTTC.

V and J are TRBV4-2 and TRBJ1-5; 7 bases line up with TRBD1. The CDR3 loop spans 17 amino acids. Trimming removed 0 bases from V and 2 bases from J; junction bases left unmatched: 7. Per germline, CDR1 LGHNA and CDR2 YNFKEQ. The CDR3 region is CASSQDQGGDGNQPQHF. CDR3 nucleotides: TGTGCCAGCAGCCAAGATCAAGGGGGCGATGGCAATCAGCCCCAGCATTTT.

The chain joins TRBV29-1 to TRBJ2-7, with a tentative D call TRBD1 (6 bases). The germline V and J ends were trimmed by 5 bases and 3 bases, with 11 bases remaining between them. Germline V gene data show CDR1 as SQVTM and CDR2 as ANQGSEA. The CDR3 is made up of 12 amino acids. The CDR3 spells CSVRGQIYEQYF. The CDR3 DNA sequence: TGCAGCGTTAGAGGACAGATCTACGAGCAGTACTTC.

The chain recombines TRBV28 with TRBJ1-5, with 7 bases matching TRBD1. Germline values: CDR1 MDHEN, CDR2 SYDVKM. The V and J ends lost 5 bases and 6 bases, in that order; junction bases with no gene match: 10. This CDR3 has 15 amino acids. CDR3 amino acids: CASSRIRGSAQPQHF. In DNA, the CDR3 is TGTGCCAGCAGTCGAATCAGGGGGAGCGCTCAGCCCCAGCATTTT. Full variable domain (outside the CDR3, taken from reference TRBV28 and TRBJ1-5): DVKVTQSSRYLVKRTGEKVFLECVQDMDHENMFWYRQDPGLGLRLIYFSYDVKMKEKGDIPEGYSVSREKKERFSLILESASTNQTSMYLCASSRIRGSAQPQHFGDGTRLSIL.

The gene calls are TRBV5-5 and TRBJ1-1; D is ambiguous. Trimming left V 6 bases short and J 6 bases short, with 15 bases between. Germline CDR1 SGHKS, CDR2 YYEKEE (reference sequence). The CDR3 runs 13 residues. The CDR3 nucleotides are TGTGCCAGCACCCTAGAGGTTTTTGCTGAAGCTTTCTTT. Protein: CASTLEVFAEAFF. Based on the CDR3 plus reference TRBV5-5 and TRBJ1-1, the full variable domain is DAGVTQSPTHLIKTRGQQVTLRCSPISGHKSVSWYQQVLGQGPQFIFQYYEKEERGRGNFPDRFSARQFPNYSSELNVNALLLGDSALYLCASTLEVFAEAFFGQGTRLTVV.

This sequence joins TRBV27 and TRBJ1-1, with unresolved D. V was trimmed by 3 bases and J by 9 bases, leaving 8 bases between them. From germline, CDR1 is MNHEY and CDR2 SMNVEV (reference sequence). The CDR3 covers 11 residues. The CDR3 reads CASSFDGKAFF. CDR3 sequence (DNA): TGTGCCAGCAGTTTCGACGGGAAAGCTTTCTTT.

This clone appeared once. The chain couples TRBV6-5 to TRBJ1-5; 7 bases match TRBD1. The germline V gene has CDR1 MNHEY and CDR2 SVGAGI. The length of the CDR3 is 14 residues. The ends lost 5 bases at V and 3 bases at J; junction bases unmatched: 4. In nucleotides, the CDR3 is TGTGCCAGCAGTCAAACAGGGGCCAATCAGCCCCAGCATTTT. Translating gives CASSQTGANQPQHF.

The chain joins TRBV4-2 to TRBJ2-2; possibly TRBD1 for D (6 bases). The CDR3 spans 17 residues. Germline V gene data show CDR1 as LGHNA and CDR2 as YNFKEQ. The germline V and J ends were trimmed by 7 bases and 2 bases, with 20 bases remaining between them. The CDR3 nucleotides read TGTGCCAGCACCTCAAGAGGGGGACCACCCAACACCGGGGAGCTGTTTTTT. Residues: CASTSRGGPPNTGELFF.

This clone came up once. The chain carries TRBV3-1 (or the pseudogene TRBV3-2) and TRBJ1-2; weak D call: TRBD1 (5 bases). CDR1 and CDR2 (germline): LGHDT, YNNKEL (reference sequence). The germline V and J ends were trimmed by 4 bases and 5 bases, with 11 bases remaining between them. CDR3 length equals 13 residues. CDR3 residues: CASSPREGYGYTF. Here the CDR3 DNA reads TGTGCCAGCAGCCCCAGGGAGGGGTATGGCTACACCTTC.

The V and J genes are TRBV4-3 and TRBJ1-5; tentative D call: TRBD1 (5 bases). The germline V gene encodes CDR1 LGHNA and CDR2 YSLEER. Trimming took off 0 bases at V and 0 bases at J, with 12 bases between the two ends. This CDR3 contains 17 residues. The CDR3 DNA is TGCGCCAGCAGCCAAGATGGGCAGGGCTATAGCAATCAGCCCCAGCATTTT. Protein product: CASSQDGQGYSNQPQHF.

The chain has TRBV30 and TRBJ1-2; D might be TRBD1 (6 bases). The CDR3 totals 14 residues. CDR1 and CDR2 (germline): GTSNPN, SVGIG (reference sequence). Trimming removed 5 bases from V and 3 bases from J, with 16 bases in between. The chain's CDR3 is CAWVETGLHYGYTF. The CDR3, as DNA: TGTGCCTGGGTAGAAACAGGGCTCCACTATGGCTACACCTTC.

The genes are TRBV14 and TRBJ1-3, with D unclear. CDR3 length: 15 residues. Germline V gene lookup returns CDR1 SGHDN and CDR2 FVKESK. The V and J ends lost 3 bases and 0 bases respectively, with 9 bases between them. The CDR3 DNA follows: TGTGCCAGCAGCCAGGAGAGAATCTCTGGAAACACCATATATTTT. Translated: CASSQERISGNTIYF.

The CDR3 sequence: CASSQGRTNEKLFF. The CDR3 nucleotides are TGTGCCAGCAGCCAAGGGAGGACTAATGAAAAACTGTTTTTT. The chain uses TRBV14 and TRBJ1-4, with D uncertain. The V end was cut by 1 base, the J end by 2 bases, with 5 bases between. This CDR3 comprises 14 residues. CDR1 is SGHDN, CDR2 FVKESK, per germline.